Below, 30 T cell receptor beta chains from the same sample are listed, as sequenced in a study of response to subunit inactivated influenza vaccine. One entry per CDR3 protein, called by TCRdb with MiXCR from the RT-PCR reads. The data hold just under 550,000 distinct CDR3 sequences, with under 30% observed a single time. These sequences were also reported in another study, on T cells expressing NK-cell markers. From that second work: 5'RACE template switching built TCR beta cDNA with unique molecular identifiers.

Sequencing used CD4+ T cells sorted from PBMCs, obtained about 12 days after vaccination. These receptors were taken from a man in his fifties or sixties who received an inactivated influenza vaccine.

The chain recombines TRBV28 with TRBJ2-7, with 12 bases fitting TRBD2. Germline CDR1 MDHEN, CDR2 SYDVKM. V trimming: 2 bases; J trimming: 2 bases; junction bases outside the gene matches: 4. The CDR3 length is 16 residues. The CDR3 DNA reads as TGTGCCAGCAGTTTAATACTAGCGGGAGGCACCTACGAGCAGTACTTC. Its protein product is CASSLILAGGTYEQYF.

This chain joins TRBV3-1 and TRBJ1-6, with 7 bases aligning to TRBD1. The CDR3 is 17 residues long. The germline V gene encodes CDR1 LGHDT and CDR2 YNNKEL (reference sequence). V gave up 3 bases and J gave up 4 bases; unmatched junction bases: 9. CDR3 DNA: TGTGCCAGCAGCCAGCCTAGACAGGGACTATATAATTCACCCCTCCACTTT. Amino acid sequence: CASSQPRQGLYNSPLHF.

This clonotype was counted a few times. This chain's CDR3 is CASSEPGHITGELFF. The DNA of the CDR3 is TGTGCCAGCAGTGAGCCGGGACATATCACCGGGGAGCTGTTTTTT. The chain carries TRBV2 and TRBJ2-2; maybe TRBD1 (6 bases). V lost 3 bases and J lost 4, with 12 bases in between. The V gene's germline CDR1 is SNHLY and CDR2 FYNNEI. The CDR3 runs 15 residues.

The genes are TRBV7-9 and TRBJ2-7; weak D call: TRBD2 (6 bases). V lost 6 bases, J lost 2 bases, and 14 bases lay in between. Germline V CDR1 and CDR2: SEHNR, FQNEAQ (reference sequence). The CDR3 extends over 14 amino acids. CDR3 DNA: TGTGCCAGCAGTCCCGGACGGGGGACCTACGAGCAGTACTTC. Translated, it gives CASSPGRGTYEQYF. Together with reference TRBV7-9 and TRBJ2-7, the CDR3 gives the full variable domain: DTGVSQNPRHKITKRGQNVTFRCDPISEHNRLYWYRQTLGQGPEFLTYFQNEAQLEKSRLLSDRFSAERPKGSFSTLEIQRTEQGDSAMYLCASSPGRGTYEQYFGPGTRLTVT.

The V gene is TRBV19, the J gene TRBJ1-1; tentative D call: TRBD1 (6 bases). The CDR3 loop spans 12 amino acids. Trimming stripped 1 base from V and 11 bases from J, with 11 bases between. The germline gives CDR1 LNHDA, CDR2 SQIVND (reference sequence). The CDR3 reads CASSIVQGSAFF. DNA for the CDR3: TGTGCCAGTAGTATAGTGCAGGGGTCGGCTTTCTTT.

V gene TRBV4-3 combines with J gene TRBJ2-3, with 14 positions matching TRBD2. The CDR3 contains 15 residues. The V gene end was trimmed by 3 bases and the J gene end by 8 bases; junction bases not matched to a gene: 4. Germline V lookup: CDR1 LGHNA, CDR2 YSLEER. This CDR3 is CASSQTSGRAFTQYF. The CDR3 DNA follows: TGCGCCAGCAGCCAGACTAGCGGGAGGGCCTTTACGCAGTATTTT.

The chain recombines TRBV5-1 with TRBJ2-1; weak D call: TRBD1 (6 bases). The ends were cut back, 4 bases at V and 7 bases at J, with 21 bases in the middle. This CDR3 has 16 amino acids. In germline, CDR1 is SGHRS, CDR2 YFSETQ. The CDR3, as DNA: TGCGCCAGCAGCCAAGTAGAGTGGATACAGGGTAATGAGCAGTTCTTC. It specifies CASSQVEWIQGNEQFF. The full variable domain, completed using reference TRBV5-1 and TRBJ2-1, is KAGVTQTPRYLIKTRGQQVTLSCSPISGHRSVSWYQQTPGQGLQFLFEYFSETQRNKGNFPGRFSGRQFSNSRSEMNVSTLELGDSALYLCASSQVEWIQGNEQFFGPGTRLTVL.

The chain uses TRBV12-3 or TRBV12-4 and TRBJ2-2, with no clear D. The CDR3 length is 14 residues. Deletions cut 8 bases from V and 0 bases from J, with 10 bases between. The CDR3 DNA follows: TGTGCCAGCCATGGGCCCGCGAACACCGGGGAGCTGTTTTTT. Amino acid sequence: CASHGPANTGELFF.

The chain uses TRBV3-1 and TRBJ2-1; no definite D call. The V gene's germline CDR1 is LGHDT and CDR2 YNNKEL (reference sequence). V was shortened by 2 bases and J by 9 bases, with 8 bases between the two germline ends. This CDR3 contains 12 residues. CDR3 sequence (DNA): TGTGCCAGCAGCCAATTAGAGAGTGAGCAGTTCTTC. It encodes CASSQLESEQFF.

This clonotype was picked up many times. The CDR3 nucleotides read TGTGCCAGCAGCACGGGGAGGAACAATGAGCAGTTCTTC. It translates to CASSTGRNNEQFF. V is TRBV7-9 and J is TRBJ2-1, with D possibly being TRBD2 (6 bases). Trimming cost V 5 bases and J 5 bases, with 10 bases left between them. The length of the CDR3 is 13 residues. Germline V lookup: CDR1 SEHNR, CDR2 FQNEAQ (reference sequence).

V gene TRBV6-1 combines with J gene TRBJ2-2; the D is unclear. CDR1 is MNHNS, CDR2 SASEGT, per germline. Trimming pared 5 bases from V and 1 base from J, leaving 8 bases between. This CDR3 has 14 amino acids. CDR3 amino acids: CASSREVNTGELFF. In DNA, the CDR3 is TGTGCCAGCAGTCGAGAAGTGAACACCGGGGAGCTGTTTTTT.

The chain recombines TRBV11-2 with TRBJ2-7, with D maybe TRBD2 (5 bases). The CDR3 extends over 14 amino acids. V gave up 1 base and J gave up 6 bases, with 13 bases separating them. Germline CDR1 SGHAT, CDR2 FQNNGV. This chain's CDR3 is CASSLARVSSEQYF. CDR3 coding DNA: TGTGCCAGCAGCTTAGCGCGGGTTTCGAGCGAGCAGTACTTC.

CDR3 DNA sequence: TGTGCCAGCAGCTTAGTAGCGGGAGGGCCCAACGAGCAGTACTTC. Protein sequence: CASSLVAGGPNEQYF. The chain carries TRBV7-2 and TRBJ2-7; 11 nucleotides align to TRBD2. Germline CDR1 SGHTA, CDR2 FQGNSA. This CDR3 is built from 15 residues. Trimming took 1 base from V and 5 from J; bases not matched to a gene: 4.

This chain connects TRBV14 to TRBJ2-1, with D possibly matching TRBD2 (5 bases). CDR1 is SGHDN, CDR2 FVKESK, per germline. This CDR3 is 17 amino acids long. V was pared by 4 bases and J by 6 bases, with 22 bases between. The CDR3 is CASSPFGEALARNEQFF. DNA for the CDR3: TGTGCCAGCAGCCCGTTCGGGGAAGCCCTAGCTCGCAATGAGCAGTTCTTC. The variable domain in full, with the rest retrieved from reference TRBV14 and TRBJ2-1, is EAGVTQFPSHSVIEKGQTVTLRCDPISGHDNLYWYRRVMGKEIKFLLHFVKESKQDESGMPNNRFLAERTGGTYSTLKVQPAELEDSGVYFCASSPFGEALARNEQFFGPGTRLTVL.

A few counts support this clonotype. This chain connects TRBV5-1 to TRBJ1-4; 7 nucleotides align to TRBD1. The junction had 6 bases not matched to a gene; V was cut back by 5 bases and J by 8 bases. The CDR3 consists of 13 residues. CDR1 and CDR2 from the germline V gene are SGHRS and YFSETQ. The CDR3 nucleotides read TGCGCCAGCAGAACAGGGGCTCGAGAAAAACTGTTTTTT. It is translated as CASRTGAREKLFF.

The V call is TRBV7-8, the J call TRBJ1-1; unclear D gene. The CDR3 loop spans 13 amino acids. Trimming cost V 1 base and J 10 bases, with 13 bases left between them. Germline lookup yields CDR1 SGHVS and CDR2 FQNEAQ. The CDR3: CASSLEELRGAFF. The CDR3 DNA sequence: TGTGCCAGCAGCTTAGAGGAGCTCCGAGGAGCTTTCTTT.

This clonotype has a handful of counts. The rearrangement uses TRBV6-1 and TRBJ2-7, with 9 bases lining up with TRBD1. This CDR3 is 15 amino acids long. V was clipped by 4 bases and J by 6 bases; unmatched bases: 10. Germline CDR1 MNHNS, CDR2 SASEGT. As DNA, the CDR3 is TGTGCCAGCAGTGGGTTACCGGGACAGGGAGTCGAGCAGTACTTC. Its translation is CASSGLPGQGVEQYF.

This clonotype has only a few counts. The rearrangement links TRBV12-3 or TRBV12-4 to TRBJ2-3; TRBD1 might be the D (5 bases). CDR3 length equals 11 residues. V was trimmed by 8 bases and J by 6 bases, leaving 9 bases between them. As DNA, the CDR3 is TGTGCCAGCGGGGCCGCGGATACGCAGTATTTT. Its translation: CASGAADTQYF.

This clonotype was seen at least ten times. This sequence joins TRBV12-3 or TRBV12-4 and TRBJ1-1; 8 bases align to TRBD1. J lost 0 bases, V lost 5 bases, and 2 bases had no gene match. This CDR3 is 14 amino acids long. The CDR3 sequence: CASSRDRLNTEAFF. The CDR3 nucleotides read TGTGCCAGCAGTAGGGACAGGTTGAACACTGAAGCTTTCTTT.

This clonotype was detected many times. V and J are TRBV6-5 and TRBJ2-7; D possibly corresponds to TRBD2 (5 bases). V lost 2 bases to trimming and J lost 2 bases, with 13 bases between them. The length of the CDR3 is 15 residues. Germline V lookup: CDR1 MNHEY, CDR2 SVGAGI. The CDR3 spells CASSYSGSRTYEQYF. In DNA, the CDR3 is TGTGCCAGCAGTTACAGCGGTAGCCGTACCTACGAGCAGTACTTC.

Concerning this clonotype: The junction departs from the called germline gene at one end, perhaps through a read error. The gene calls are TRBV6-2 or TRBV6-3 and TRBJ2-1, with 14 bases fitting TRBD2. This CDR3 has 13 residues. Germline lookup yields CDR1 MNHEY and CDR2 SVGEGT. The CDR3 DNA is TGTGCCAGCAGTCCCGGGACTAGCGGGAGCCCTGTCTTC. Its protein product is CASSPGTSGSPVF.

This clonotype has only one observation. The chain recombines TRBV14 with TRBJ2-5; 8 bases match TRBD2. The germline gives CDR1 SGHDN, CDR2 FVKESK. Losses at the gene ends were 0 bases for V and 7 bases for J; bases not matched to a gene: 10. This CDR3 spans 16 amino acids. CDR3 protein: CASSQDPGGTQRTQYF. In DNA form, the CDR3 reads TGTGCCAGCAGCCAAGATCCGGGGGGGACTCAAAGGACCCAGTACTTC.

The chain joins TRBV6-2 or TRBV6-3 to TRBJ2-7; D unresolved. V dropped 6 bases and J dropped 3 bases, with 12 bases sitting between them. Germline CDR1 is MNHEY and CDR2 is SVGEGT. This CDR3 contains 13 residues. CDR3 amino acids: CASRGIKDYEQYF. The DNA of the CDR3 is TGTGCCAGCAGGGGGATCAAGGACTACGAGCAGTACTTC.

This clonotype occurred a few times. The rearrangement uses TRBV29-1 and TRBJ2-6; 8 bases match TRBD1. The CDR3 consists of 16 residues. Losses at the gene ends were 6 bases for V and 0 bases for J; bases not matched to a gene: 7. Germline CDR1 SQVTM, CDR2 ANQGSEA. CDR3 DNA sequence: TGCAGCGTCCGGGACAGGCTTCGCTCTGGGGCCAACGTCCTGACTTTC. Its translation: CSVRDRLRSGANVLTF.

The chain carries TRBV11-2 and TRBJ2-7, with D possibly being TRBD2 (6 bases). The CDR3 loop spans 15 amino acids. V was shortened by 4 bases and J by 4 bases, with 17 bases between the two germline ends. Germline V lookup: CDR1 SGHAT, CDR2 FQNNGV. CDR3 amino acids: CASSSRDWGLYEQYF. Here the CDR3 DNA reads TGTGCCAGCAGCTCCCGGGACTGGGGTTTATACGAGCAGTACTTC. The full variable domain, rest sourced from reference TRBV11-2 and TRBJ2-7, is EAGVAQSPRYKIIEKRQSVAFWCNPISGHATLYWYQQILGQGPKLLIQFQNNGVVDDSQLPKDRFSAERLKGVDSTLKIQPAKLEDSAVYLCASSSRDWGLYEQYFGPGTRLTVT.

The rearrangement uses TRBV7-9 and TRBJ2-4; D perhaps matches TRBD2 (6 bases). Germline V gene lookup returns CDR1 SEHNR and CDR2 FQNEAQ (reference sequence). V shed 10 bases and J shed 0 bases, with 22 bases lying between them. The CDR3 consists of 17 residues. The CDR3 is CATSEGSGGLAKNIQYF. CDR3 nucleotides: TGTGCCACTTCGGAGGGGTCCGGGGGACTAGCCAAAAACATTCAGTACTTC. The variable domain in full, with the rest retrieved from reference TRBV7-9 and TRBJ2-4, is DTGVSQNPRHKITKRGQNVTFRCDPISEHNRLYWYRQTLGQGPEFLTYFQNEAQLEKSRLLSDRFSAERPKGSFSTLEIQRTEQGDSAMYLCATSEGSGGLAKNIQYFGAGTRLSVL.

This clonotype has just a few counts. V is TRBV10-3 and J is TRBJ1-1, with D possibly matching TRBD1 (6 bases). The ends were cut back, 4 bases at V and 5 bases at J, with 11 bases in the middle. Looked up from germline, CDR1 is ENHRY and CDR2 is SYGVKD. The CDR3 extends over 13 amino acids. CDR3 bases: TGTGCCATCAGTGGAGAAGGGGGTACTGAAGCTTTCTTT. This translates into CAISGEGGTEAFF.

The sample holds one count of this clonotype. The chain links TRBV5-5 to TRBJ2-6, with D uncertain. V lost 5 bases and J 0 bases, leaving 9 bases between the germline ends. The CDR3 length is 15 residues. Germline CDR1 SGHKS, CDR2 YYEKEE (reference sequence). The CDR3 spells CASRALGSGANVLTF. CDR3 sequence (DNA): TGTGCCAGCAGGGCCCTCGGCTCTGGGGCCAACGTCCTGACTTTC.

This clonotype has only a few counts. The rearrangement links TRBV5-8 to TRBJ2-4; 8 bases align to TRBD2. The germline CDR1 and CDR2 sequences are SGHTS and YDEGEE. This CDR3 comprises 15 residues. The ends lost 3 bases at V and 4 bases at J; junction bases unmatched: 6. The CDR3 spells CASSWTAGGKNIQYF. CDR3 sequence (DNA): TGTGCCAGCAGCTGGACGGCGGGGGGTAAAAACATTCAGTACTTC.

The chain carries TRBV20-1 and TRBJ2-5; 15 bases fit TRBD2. Trimming at V came to 4 bases and at J to 4 bases, leaving 7 bases not matched to a gene. CDR3 size: 16 residues. Germline CDR1 DFQATT, CDR2 SNEGSKA (reference sequence). The CDR3 region is CSATSPGLAGGETQYF. CDR3 in DNA: TGCAGTGCTACAAGTCCGGGACTAGCGGGGGGAGAGACCCAGTACTTC.